These 10 T cell receptor beta chains were sequenced from one sample in a study of cytomegalovirus exposure and HLA in healthy donors. Vbeta (60) and Jbeta (13) primers were used in the PCR. Only in-frame clones appear in the TCRdb table, and some are missing; sequencing was by immunoSEQ multiplex PCR. This table holds about 190,000 clones, about 77% found once. The specimen was PBMCs. These receptors were taken from a woman aged 30 to 39 in good health and CMV-seropositive.

The sample holds one count of this clone. J is TRBJ1-1 and V is TRBV28, with a weak D call TRBD1 (6 bases). With 10 bases removed from V and 5 bases from J, the gap between germline ends came to 14 bases. CDR3 length: 12 amino acids. From germline, CDR1 is MDHEN and CDR2 SYDVKM. CDR3 in DNA: TGTGCCACCTTATACAGGGTTACTGAAGCTTTCTTT. Its translation is CATLYRVTEAFF.

The chain uses TRBV5-1 and TRBJ1-2; D perhaps matches TRBD1 (6 bases). The CDR3 contains 14 residues. CDR1 is SGHRS and CDR2 is YFSETQ in the germline V gene. The ends were cut back, 4 bases at V and 8 bases at J, with 18 bases in the middle. The CDR3 here is CASSAGTFFRGYTF. The CDR3 DNA sequence: TGCGCCAGCAGCGCCGGGACATTCTTTCGGGGCTACACCTTC.

The V call is TRBV10-3, the J call TRBJ1-1; TRBD1 matches at 7 bases. CDR3 length: 15 residues. The germline V gene has CDR1 ENHRY and CDR2 SYGVKD. Trimming at V came to 2 bases and at J to 9 bases, leaving 12 bases not matched to a gene. The CDR3 reads CAISEAVGQQGKAFF. CDR3 sequence (DNA): TGTGCCATCAGTGAGGCGGTGGGACAACAGGGGAAAGCTTTCTTT.

The CDR3 bases are TGTGCCAGCAGTGGCCACGGACTAGCGGGGGGATACAATGAGCAGTTCTTC. The encoded protein is CASSGHGLAGGYNEQFF. This chain links TRBV6-1 with TRBJ2-1; 14 bases line up with TRBD2. The CDR3 consists of 17 residues. Looked up from germline, CDR1 is MNHNS and CDR2 is SASEGT. The V and J ends lost 4 bases and 4 bases, in that order; junction bases with no gene match: 6.

The chain links TRBV7-9 to TRBJ1-1; 7 bases agree with TRBD1. Germline CDR1 and CDR2: SEHNR and FQNEAQ (reference sequence). The CDR3 covers 16 residues. The V segment lost 8 bases and the J segment 5 bases; nucleotides outside the gene matches: 17. The CDR3 sequence: CASRPEGAGGRTEAFF. The CDR3 coding sequence is TGTGCCAGCCGGCCTGAGGGGGCCGGGGGCAGGACTGAAGCTTTCTTT.

The genes are TRBV7-2 and TRBJ2-1, with no clear D. The germline V gene encodes CDR1 SGHTA and CDR2 FQGNSA. V was cut by 1 base and J by 0 bases, with 13 bases left in between. The CDR3 contains 17 residues. The CDR3 coding sequence is TGTGCCAGCAGCTTAGTCGTTAGCCGAGGCTCCTACAATGAGCAGTTCTTC. Translating it yields CASSLVVSRGSYNEQFF.

This sequence joins TRBV1 and TRBJ2-7; no check of the table's D call, TRBD1, against the DNA was made. TRBV1 is a pseudogene locus. This CDR3 is built from 24 residues. The CDR3 spells CTSSQDPSLNWDRSVSDIYYEQYF. The CDR3 DNA sequence: TGCACCAGCAGCCAAGATCCAAGTCTCAACTGGGACAGAAGTGTCTCCGATATTTACTACGAGCAGTACTTC.

About this clone: The same CDR3 is also encoded by other DNA sequences in this sample. The CDR3 region has the DNA TGCGCCAGCAGCTTGGCCAGGGGGTCCTACGAGCAGTACTTC. It translates to CASSLARGSYEQYF. The rearrangement links TRBV5-1 to TRBJ2-7; 7 positions match TRBD1. The CDR3 covers 14 residues. J lost 1 base, V lost 0 bases, and 1 base had no gene match. Germline assignment: CDR1 SGHRS and CDR2 YFSETQ.

The V call is TRBV7-2, the J call TRBJ1-6, with 8 bases identical to TRBD1. The CDR3 spans 14 residues. Per the germline V gene, CDR1 is SGHTA and CDR2 is FQGNSA. With 6 bases clipped from V and 10 bases from J, the junction kept 8 bases outside the gene matches. Here the CDR3 reads CASRNDRGNSPLHF. The CDR3 nucleotides are TGTGCCAGCAGAAACGACAGGGGAAACTCACCCCTCCACTTT.

This clone turned up a few times. The V gene is TRBV19, the J gene TRBJ2-2, with a possible D match to TRBD2 (6 bases). This CDR3 is built from 14 residues. Germline V gives CDR1 LNHDA, CDR2 SQIVND (reference sequence). V was clipped by 5 bases and J by 1 base, with 8 bases between them. The CDR3 coding sequence is TGTGCCAGTAGTTGGGACTGGAACACCGGGGAGCTGTTTTTT. Translating gives CASSWDWNTGELFF.